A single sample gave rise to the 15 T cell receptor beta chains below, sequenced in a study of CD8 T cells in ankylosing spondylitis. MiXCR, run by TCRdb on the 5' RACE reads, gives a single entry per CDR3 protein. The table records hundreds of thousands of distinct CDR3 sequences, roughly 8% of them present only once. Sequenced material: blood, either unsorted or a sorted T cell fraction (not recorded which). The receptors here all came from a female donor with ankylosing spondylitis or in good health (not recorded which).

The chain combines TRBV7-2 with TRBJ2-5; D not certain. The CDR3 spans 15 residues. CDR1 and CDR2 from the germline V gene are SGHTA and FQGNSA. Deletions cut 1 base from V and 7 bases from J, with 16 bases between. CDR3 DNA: TGTGCCAGCAGCTTAGGCCTAAGGCTAGAGGCGACCCAGTACTTC. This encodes CASSLGLRLEATQYF.

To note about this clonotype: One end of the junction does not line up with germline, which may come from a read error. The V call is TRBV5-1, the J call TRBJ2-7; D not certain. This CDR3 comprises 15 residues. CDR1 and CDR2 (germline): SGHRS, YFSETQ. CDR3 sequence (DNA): TGCGTCAGCAGCCCCGCCGGGTCCGGCTCCTACGAGCAGTACTTC. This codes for CVSSPAGSGSYEQYF.

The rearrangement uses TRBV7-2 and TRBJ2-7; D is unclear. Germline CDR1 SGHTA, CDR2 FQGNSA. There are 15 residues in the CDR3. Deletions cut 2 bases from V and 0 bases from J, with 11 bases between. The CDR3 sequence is CASSLFGPSSYEQYF. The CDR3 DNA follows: TGTGCCAGCAGCTTATTCGGGCCGAGCTCCTACGAGCAGTACTTC.

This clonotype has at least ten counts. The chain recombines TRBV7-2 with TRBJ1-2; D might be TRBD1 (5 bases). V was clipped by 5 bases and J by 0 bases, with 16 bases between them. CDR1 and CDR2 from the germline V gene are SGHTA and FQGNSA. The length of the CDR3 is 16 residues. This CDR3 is CASSPSRQTSNYGYTF. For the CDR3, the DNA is TGTGCCAGCAGCCCCAGCCGACAGACCTCTAACTATGGCTACACCTTC.

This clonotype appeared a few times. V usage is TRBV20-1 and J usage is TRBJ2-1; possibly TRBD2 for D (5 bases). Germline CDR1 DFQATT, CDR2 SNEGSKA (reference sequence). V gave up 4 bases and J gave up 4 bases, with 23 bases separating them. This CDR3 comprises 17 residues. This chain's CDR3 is CSANLRVAGWNYNEQFF. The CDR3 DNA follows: TGCAGTGCTAATTTAAGAGTTGCGGGCTGGAATTACAATGAGCAGTTCTTC.

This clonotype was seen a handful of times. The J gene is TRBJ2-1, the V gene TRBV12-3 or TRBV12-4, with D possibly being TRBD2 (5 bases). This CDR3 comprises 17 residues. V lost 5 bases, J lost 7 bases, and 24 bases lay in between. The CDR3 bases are TGTGCCAGCAGTCCCACCTCCCTAGAATTAGGAGGAAATGAGCAGTTCTTC. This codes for CASSPTSLELGGNEQFF.

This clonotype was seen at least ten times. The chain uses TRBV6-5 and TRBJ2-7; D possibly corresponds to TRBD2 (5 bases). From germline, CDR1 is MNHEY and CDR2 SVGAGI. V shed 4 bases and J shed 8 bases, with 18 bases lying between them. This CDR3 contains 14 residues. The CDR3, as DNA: TGTGCCAGCAGTTCTCCGGGATATTCGGTTCAGCAGTACTTC. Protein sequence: CASSSPGYSVQQYF.

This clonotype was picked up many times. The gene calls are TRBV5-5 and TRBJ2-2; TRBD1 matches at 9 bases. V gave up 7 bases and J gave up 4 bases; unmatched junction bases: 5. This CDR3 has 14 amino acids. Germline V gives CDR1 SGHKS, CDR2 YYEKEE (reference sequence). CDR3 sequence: CASLPTGGTGELFF. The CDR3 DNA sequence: TGTGCCAGCCTGCCGACAGGGGGCACCGGGGAGCTGTTTTTT.

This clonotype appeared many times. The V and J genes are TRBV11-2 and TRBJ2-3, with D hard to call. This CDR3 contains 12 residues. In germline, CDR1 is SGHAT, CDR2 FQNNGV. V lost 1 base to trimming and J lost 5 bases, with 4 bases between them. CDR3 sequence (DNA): TGTGCCAGCAGCTTAGGGGTAGATACGCAGTATTTT. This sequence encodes CASSLGVDTQYF.

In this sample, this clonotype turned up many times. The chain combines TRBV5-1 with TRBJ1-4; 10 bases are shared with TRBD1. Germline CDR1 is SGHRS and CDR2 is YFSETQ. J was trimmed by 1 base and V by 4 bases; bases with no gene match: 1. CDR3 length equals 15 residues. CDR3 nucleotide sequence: TGCGCCAGCAGCCGGGACAGGGGAACTAATGAAAAACTGTTTTTT. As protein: CASSRDRGTNEKLFF.

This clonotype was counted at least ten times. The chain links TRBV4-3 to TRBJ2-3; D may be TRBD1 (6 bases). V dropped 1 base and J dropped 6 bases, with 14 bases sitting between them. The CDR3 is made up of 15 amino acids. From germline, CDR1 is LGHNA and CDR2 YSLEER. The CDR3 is CASSQGASQGDTQYF. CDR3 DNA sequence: TGCGCCAGCAGCCAAGGGGCCAGCCAGGGGGATACGCAGTATTTT.

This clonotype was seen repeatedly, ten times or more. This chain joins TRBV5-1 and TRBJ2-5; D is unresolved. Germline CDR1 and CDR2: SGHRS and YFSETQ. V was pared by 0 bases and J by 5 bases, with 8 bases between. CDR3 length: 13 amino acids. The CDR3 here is CASSLASRETQYF. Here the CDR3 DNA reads TGCGCCAGCAGCTTGGCTAGTCGGGAGACCCAGTACTTC.

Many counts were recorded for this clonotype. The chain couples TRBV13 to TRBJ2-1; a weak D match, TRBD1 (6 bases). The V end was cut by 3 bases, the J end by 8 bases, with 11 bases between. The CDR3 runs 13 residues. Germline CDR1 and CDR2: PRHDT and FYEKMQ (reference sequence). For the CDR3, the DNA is TGTGCCAGCAGCTTTGGGCCAGGGGATGAGCAGTTCTTC. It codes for CASSFGPGDEQFF.

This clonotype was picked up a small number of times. CDR3 bases: TGTGCCAGCAGCTCGCGGGGGGCGTCCTACAATGAGCAGTTCTTC. This encodes CASSSRGASYNEQFF. The chain has TRBV7-2 and TRBJ2-1; 8 bases are a match to TRBD2. V lost 4 bases to trimming and J lost 1 base; unmatched junction nucleotides: 3. Germline V lookup: CDR1 SGHTA, CDR2 FQGNSA. The CDR3 loop spans 15 amino acids.

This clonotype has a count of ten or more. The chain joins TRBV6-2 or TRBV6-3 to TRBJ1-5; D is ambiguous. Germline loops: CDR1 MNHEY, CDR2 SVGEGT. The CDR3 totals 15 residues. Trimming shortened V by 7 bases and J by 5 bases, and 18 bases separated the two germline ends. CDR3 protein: CASILGPYGHQPQHF. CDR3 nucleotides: TGTGCCAGCATACTAGGGCCTTACGGTCATCAGCCCCAGCATTTT.